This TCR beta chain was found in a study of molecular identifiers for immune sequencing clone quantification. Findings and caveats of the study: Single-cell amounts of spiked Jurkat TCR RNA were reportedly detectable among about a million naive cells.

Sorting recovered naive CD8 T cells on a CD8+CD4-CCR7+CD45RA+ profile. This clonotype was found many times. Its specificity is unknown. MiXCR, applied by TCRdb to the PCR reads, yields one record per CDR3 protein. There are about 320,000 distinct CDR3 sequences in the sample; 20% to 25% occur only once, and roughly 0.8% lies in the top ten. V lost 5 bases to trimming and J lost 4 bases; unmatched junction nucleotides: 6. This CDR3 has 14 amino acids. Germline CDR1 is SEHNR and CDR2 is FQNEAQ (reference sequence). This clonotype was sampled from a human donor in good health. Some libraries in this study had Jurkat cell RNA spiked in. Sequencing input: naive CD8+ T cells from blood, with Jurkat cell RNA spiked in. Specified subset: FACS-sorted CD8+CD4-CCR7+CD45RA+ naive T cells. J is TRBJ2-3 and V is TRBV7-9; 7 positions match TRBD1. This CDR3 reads CASSDRDSADTQYF. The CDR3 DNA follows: TGTGCCAGCAGCGACCGGGACAGTGCAGATACGCAGTATTTT.